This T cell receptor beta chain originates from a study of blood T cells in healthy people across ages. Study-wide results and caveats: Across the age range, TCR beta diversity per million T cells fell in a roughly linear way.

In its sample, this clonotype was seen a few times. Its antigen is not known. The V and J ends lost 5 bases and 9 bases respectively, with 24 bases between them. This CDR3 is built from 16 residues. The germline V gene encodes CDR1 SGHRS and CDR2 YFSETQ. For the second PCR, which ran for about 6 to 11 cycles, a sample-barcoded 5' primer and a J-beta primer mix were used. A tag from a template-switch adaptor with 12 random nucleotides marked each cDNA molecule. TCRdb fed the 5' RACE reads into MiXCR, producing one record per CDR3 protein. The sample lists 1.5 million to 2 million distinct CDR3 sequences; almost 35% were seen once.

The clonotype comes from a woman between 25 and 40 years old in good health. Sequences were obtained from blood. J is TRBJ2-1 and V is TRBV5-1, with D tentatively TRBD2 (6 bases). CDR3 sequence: CASSGERAPLSGEQFF. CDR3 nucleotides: TGCGCCAGCAGTGGGGAGCGGGCACCCCTGTCGGGTGAGCAGTTCTTC.